Listed below are T cell receptor beta chains from one sample, sequenced in a study of graft-versus-host responses after intestinal transplantation. What these receptors recognize is not known. The data were produced by immunoSEQ multiplex PCR, yet TCRdb's version contains in-frame clones alone and is incomplete. The table records tens of thousands of clones, 84% of them present only once. The sample here was unstimulated CD4+ T cells sorted from spleen or lymph node cells, taken before transplant. All receptors come from a human donor who was the organ donor for an intestinal transplant. Both conserved end residues are part of each CDR3. The D gene is left open where the match is weak. Clone size is stated in some rows and not others, as once, few, many or a class when expanded.

d_call,v_call,j_call,clone_size,cdr3_aa,cdr3_nt
-,TRBV5-1,TRBJ2-2,-,CASSLEGVTGELFF,TGCGCCAGCAGCTTGGAAGGAGTCACCGGGGAGCTGTTTTTT
-,TRBV5-1,TRBJ1-1,-,CASSLGYAGNTEAFF,TGCGCCAGCAGCTTGGGCTACGCGGGGAACACTGAAGCTTTCTTT
-,TRBV7-8,TRBJ2-1,-,CASSLDPGHFYEQFF,TGTGCCAGCAGCTTAGATCCGGGACACTTCTATGAGCAGTTCTTC
-,TRBV7-2,TRBJ1-2,-,CASSKGGAGAYGYTF,TGTGCCAGCAGCAAAGGGGGGGCAGGGGCGTATGGCTACACCTTC
TRBD1,TRBV11-2,TRBJ2-2,once,CAGRQGPGELFF,TGTGCCGGGAGACAGGGGCCCGGGGAGCTGTTTTTT
-,TRBV21-1,TRBJ1-2,few,CASSKDSQPPNYGYTF,TGTGCCAGCAGCAAAGATTCACAGCCTCCCAACTATGGCTACACCTTC
TRBD2,TRBV2,TRBJ2-1,-,CASRAGTSGGLINEQFF,TGTGCCAGCAGGGCGGGGACTAGCGGGGGGCTTATCAATGAGCAGTTCTTC
-,TRBV10-3,TRBJ2-2,-,CATLSGVLANTGELFF,TGTGCCACCCTGTCGGGGGTCCTCGCGAACACCGGGGAGCTGTTTTTT
-,TRBV7-9,TRBJ1-4,-,CASSLGGGGGEKLFF,TGTGCCAGCAGCTTAGGAGGCGGGGGGGGAGAAAAACTGTTTTTT
-,TRBV6-5,TRBJ1-5,-,CASSLTDSNQPQHF,TGTGCCAGCAGTCTGACAGATAGCAATCAGCCCCAGCATTTT
TRBD1,TRBV19,TRBJ1-4,-,CATRQGANEKLFF,TGTGCCACCAGACAGGGGGCTAATGAAAAACTGTTTTTT
TRBD1,TRBV5-1,TRBJ2-1,-,CASSPGQSSYNEQFF,TGCGCCAGCAGCCCGGGACAGAGCTCCTACAATGAGCAGTTCTTC
-,TRBV7-2,TRBJ1-4,few,CASSQTNGANEKLFF,TGTGCCAGCAGTCAAACTAACGGGGCTAATGAAAAACTGTTTTTT
-,TRBV14,TRBJ2-3,-,CASSQGPGLRTDTQYF,TGTGCCAGCAGCCAAGGACCCGGACTCCGCACAGATACGCAGTATTTT
TRBD1,TRBV6-5,TRBJ1-3,-,CASSYSRDRGYTIYF,TGTGCCAGCAGTTACTCGAGGGACAGGGGCTACACCATATATTTT
-,TRBV2,TRBJ1-5,-,CASTSYSNQPQHF,TGTGCCAGCACCAGTTATAGCAATCAGCCCCAGCATTTT
TRBD1,TRBV19,TRBJ1-5,once,CATQSGTGVLSNQPQHF,TGTGCCACTCAATCCGGGACAGGGGTTCTGTCCAATCAGCCCCAGCATTTT
TRBD1,TRBV6-6,TRBJ1-6,once,CASSIWGQGYSPLHF,TGTGCCAGCAGCATTTGGGGACAGGGCTATTCACCCCTCCACTTT
TRBD1,TRBV19,TRBJ2-1,-,CASRPGGTGIEQFF,TGTGCCAGTAGGCCCGGGGGGACAGGGATTGAGCAGTTCTTC
-,TRBV6-5,TRBJ2-1,once,CASSPSGVHEQFF,TGTGCCAGCAGCCCTTCAGGGGTGCATGAGCAGTTCTTC
TRBD2,TRBV29-1,TRBJ2-1,-,CSGGLAGINEQFF,TGCAGCGGGGGACTAGCGGGAATCAATGAGCAGTTCTTC
-,TRBV7-2,TRBJ1-1,few,CASSRVVMNTEAFF,TGTGCCAGCAGCCGTGTCGTTATGAACACTGAAGCTTTCTTT
-,TRBV6-5,TRBJ1-2,-,CASSYQGRNYGYTF,TGTGCCAGCAGTTACCAGGGGCGTAACTATGGCTACACCTTC
TRBD1,TRBV6-4,TRBJ1-6,-,CASSASGTDNSPLHF,TGTGCCAGCAGTGCCTCCGGGACAGATAATTCACCCCTCCACTTT
-,TRBV28,TRBJ1-3,medium-sized,CAGLSGNTIYF,TGTGCCGGACTCTCTGGAAACACCATATATTTT
-,TRBV7-9,TRBJ2-5,-,CASSLGASQETQYF,TGTGCCAGCAGCTTAGGGGCATCACAAGAGACCCAGTACTTC
TRBD1,TRBV5-4,TRBJ1-3,-,CASHLTGALSGNTIYF,TGTGCCAGCCATTTAACAGGGGCCCTCTCTGGAAACACCATATATTTT
-,TRBV18,TRBJ1-5,few,CASSPGHNQPQHF,TGTGCCAGCTCACCCGGACACAATCAGCCCCAGCATTTT
-,TRBV2,TRBJ1-1,-,CASGQAPNTEAFF,TGTGCCAGCGGGCAGGCCCCGAACACTGAAGCTTTCTTT